This T cell receptor beta chain was profiled in a study of blood T cell repertoires in COVID-19. Authors' processing steps: The authors estimated nucleated cell counts from reference gene primer amplification. Repertoires were generated with immunoSEQ multiplex PCR, while TCRdb's copy carries only in-frame clones and drops some. V and J calls and clone size are those listed in that table; D and trimming were worked out from the DNA. This table has 200,000 to 250,000 clones, over 80% appearing once. With V trimmed by 3 bases and J by 4 bases, 8 bases remained unmatched. Germline CDR1 reads SGHRS; CDR2 reads YFSETQ. This CDR3 is 16 amino acids long. Individuals aged about 18 to 89 years were recruited from around 22 US areas. Either two negative PCRs, clearance, or symptom resolution qualified Cohort 3 donors as recovered.

This clonotype was sampled from a woman between 35 and 50 years old who had recovered from COVID-19. The chain employs TRBV5-1 and TRBJ2-3; the match to TRBD1 covers 10 bases. The sequencing input was PBMCs or T cells enriched from blood (not recorded which). The CDR3 coding sequence is TGCGCCAGCAGCTCAGTTAGGACAGGGGGTGCAGATACGCAGTATTTT. It is translated as CASSSVRTGGADTQYF.